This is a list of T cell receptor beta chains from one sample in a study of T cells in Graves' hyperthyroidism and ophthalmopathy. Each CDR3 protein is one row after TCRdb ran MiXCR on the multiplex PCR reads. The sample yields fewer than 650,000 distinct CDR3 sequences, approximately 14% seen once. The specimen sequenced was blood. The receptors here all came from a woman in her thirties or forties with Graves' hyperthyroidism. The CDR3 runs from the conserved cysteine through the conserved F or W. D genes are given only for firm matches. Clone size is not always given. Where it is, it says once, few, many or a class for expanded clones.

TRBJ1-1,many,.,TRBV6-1,CASTAELNTEAFF,TGTGCCAGCACGGCGGAATTGAACACTGAAGCTTTCTTT
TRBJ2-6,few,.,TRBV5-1,CASSSTSSGANVLTF,TGCGCCAGCAGCTCCACGAGCTCTGGGGCCAACGTCCTGACTTTC
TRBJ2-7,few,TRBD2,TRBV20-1,CSASLSGTMYEQYF,TGCAGTGCTAGTCTGTCCGGGACTATGTACGAGCAGTACTTC
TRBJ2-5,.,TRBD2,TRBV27,CASSILAGAVGVETQYF,TGTGCCAGCAGTATACTAGCGGGAGCCGTGGGGGTGGAGACCCAGTACTTC
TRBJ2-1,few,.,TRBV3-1,CASSPLVGTRGLRENGEQFF,TGTGCCAGCAGCCCACTAGTGGGTACCAGAGGGCTGAGGGAAAATGGTGAGCAGTTCTTC
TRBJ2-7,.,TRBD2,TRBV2,CASSPALAVSYEQYF,TGTGCCAGCAGCCCGGCGCTAGCGGTCTCCTACGAGCAGTACTTC
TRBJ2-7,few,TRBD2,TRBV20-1,CSATTAAGGSYEQYF,TGCAGTGCTACCACCGCGGCGGGAGGTTCTTACGAGCAGTACTTC
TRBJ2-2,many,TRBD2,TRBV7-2,CASSLASGTNTGELFF,TGTGCCAGCAGCTTAGCTAGCGGGACGAACACCGGGGAGCTGTTTTTT
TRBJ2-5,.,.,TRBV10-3,CATSTGETQYF,TGTGCCACCTCGACAGGAGAGACCCAGTACTTC
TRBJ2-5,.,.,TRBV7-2,CASSFGQRETQYF,TGTGCCAGCAGCTTCGGACAGAGAGAGACCCAGTACTTC
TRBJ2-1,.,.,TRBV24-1,CATSDPRALNNEQFF,TGTGCCACCAGTGATCCTCGGGCCCTGAACAATGAGCAGTTCTTC
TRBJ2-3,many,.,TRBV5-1,CASSLQGISQDTQYF,TGCGCCAGCAGCTTGCAGGGGATCTCACAAGATACGCAGTATTTT
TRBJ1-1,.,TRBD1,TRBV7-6,CASSLPQGAGNTEAFF,TGTGCCAGCAGCTTACCCCAGGGGGCGGGGAACACTGAAGCTTTCTTT
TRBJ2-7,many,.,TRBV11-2,CASSLGPGTTEQYF,TGTGCCAGCAGCTTAGGTCCAGGGACCACCGAGCAGTACTTC
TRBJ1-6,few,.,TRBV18,CASSPYNRENNSPLHF,TGTGCCAGCTCACCATATAACAGGGAAAACAATTCACCCCTCCACTTT
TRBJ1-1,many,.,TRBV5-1,CASRVSNTEAFF,TGCGCCAGTAGAGTATCGAACACTGAAGCTTTCTTT
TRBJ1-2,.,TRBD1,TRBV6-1,CASSEGPTGGDGYTF,TGTGCCAGCAGTGAAGGTCCAACAGGGGGCGACGGCTACACCTTC
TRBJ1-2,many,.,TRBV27,CASSLSITSGDYGYTF,TGTGCCAGCAGTTTATCTATCACGTCCGGGGACTATGGCTACACCTTC
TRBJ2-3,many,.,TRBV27,CASSLGYLGDTQYF,TGTGCCAGCAGTTTGGGCTACTTAGGGGATACGCAGTATTTT
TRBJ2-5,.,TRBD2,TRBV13,CASSFRAGTSGSGETQYF,TGTGCCAGCAGCTTCCGTGCCGGGACTAGCGGGAGTGGGGAGACCCAGTACTTC
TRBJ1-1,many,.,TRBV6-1,CASSEREVGTPNTEAFF,TGTGCCAGCAGCGAACGAGAAGTCGGGACCCCGAACACTGAAGCTTTCTTT
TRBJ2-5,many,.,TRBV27,CASSLAPRAGALETQYF,TGTGCCAGCAGTTTAGCCCCTAGGGCAGGGGCGTTGGAGACCCAGTACTTC
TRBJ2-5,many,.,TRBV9,CASSVGSGLQETQYF,TGTGCCAGCAGCGTAGGATCGGGACTCCAAGAGACCCAGTACTTC
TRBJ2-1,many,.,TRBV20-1,CSAPGLRWGNEQFF,TGCAGTGCCCCGGGACTTCGCTGGGGCAATGAGCAGTTCTTC
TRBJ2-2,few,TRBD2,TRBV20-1,CSALKESGRRLGTGELFF,TGCAGTGCTCTAAAAGAGAGCGGGAGACGTTTGGGCACCGGGGAGCTGTTTTTT
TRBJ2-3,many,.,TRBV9,CASSGNSHTDTQYF,TGTGCCAGCAGCGGCAACAGCCACACAGATACGCAGTATTTT
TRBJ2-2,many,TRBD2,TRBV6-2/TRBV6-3,CASSLYGLAGSNTGELFF,TGTGCCAGCAGTTTATATGGACTAGCGGGTTCGAACACCGGGGAGCTGTTTTTT
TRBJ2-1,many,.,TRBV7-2,CASSPLMVERAAYNEQFF,TGTGCCAGCAGCCCTCTGATGGTAGAGCGGGCAGCCTACAATGAGCAGTTCTTC
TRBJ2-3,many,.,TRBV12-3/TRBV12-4,CASSSRERKTDTQYF,TGTGCCAGCAGTTCTCGGGAGAGGAAGACAGATACGCAGTATTTT
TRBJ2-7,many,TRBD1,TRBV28,CASGRDRGNEQYF,TGTGCCAGCGGCCGGGACAGGGGCAACGAGCAGTACTTC
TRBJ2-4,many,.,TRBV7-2,CASRPGVAKNIQYF,TGTGCCAGCAGGCCTGGGGTAGCCAAAAACATTCAGTACTTC
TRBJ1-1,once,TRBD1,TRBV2,CASKEQGGNTEAFF,TGTGCCAGCAAAGAACAGGGGGGGAACACTGAAGCTTTCTTT
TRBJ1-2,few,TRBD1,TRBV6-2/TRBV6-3,CATSRPGGFGYTF,TGTGCCACCTCCCGGCCAGGGGGCTTTGGCTACACCTTC
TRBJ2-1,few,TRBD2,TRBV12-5,CASDSGGNNEQFF,TGTGCTAGTGATTCCGGGGGGAACAATGAGCAGTTCTTC
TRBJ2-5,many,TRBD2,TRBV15,CATSRDRASGSETQYF,TGTGCCACCAGCAGAGATCGGGCTAGCGGGAGTGAGACCCAGTACTTC
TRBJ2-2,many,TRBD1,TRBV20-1,CSATGQGGVDGELFF,TGCAGTGCTACAGGACAGGGGGGAGTTGACGGGGAGCTGTTTTTT
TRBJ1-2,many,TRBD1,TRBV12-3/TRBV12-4,CASSYRTGHGYTF,TGTGCCAGCAGTTACAGGACAGGCCATGGCTACACCTTC
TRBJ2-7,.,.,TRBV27,CASSLEAGPNYEQYF,TGTGCCAGCAGTTTAGAGGCGGGACCTAACTACGAGCAGTACTTC
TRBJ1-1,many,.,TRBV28,CASSFMNTEAFF,TGTGCCAGCAGTTTCATGAACACTGAAGCTTTCTTT
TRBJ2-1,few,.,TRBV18,CASSPPGEDEQFF,TGTGCCAGCTCACCACCGGGAGAGGATGAGCAGTTCTTC
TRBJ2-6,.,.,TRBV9,CASSVGEQAQAGANVLTF,TGTGCCAGCAGCGTAGGTGAACAGGCTCAAGCTGGGGCCAACGTCCTGACTTTC
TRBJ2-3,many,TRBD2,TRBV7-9,CASSQLGLAGVAGTQYF,TGTGCCAGCAGTCAGTTAGGACTAGCCGGAGTGGCGGGTACGCAGTATTTT
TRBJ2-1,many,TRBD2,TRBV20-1,CSARDQWLAGAPEQFF,TGCAGTGCTAGAGATCAATGGCTAGCGGGAGCACCTGAGCAGTTCTTC
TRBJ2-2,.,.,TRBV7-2,CASSARDGELFF,TGTGCCAGCAGCGCCCGGGACGGGGAGCTGTTTTTT
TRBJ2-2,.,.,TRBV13,CASSYVGGELFF,TGTGCCAGCAGTTATGTTGGCGGGGAGCTGTTTTTT